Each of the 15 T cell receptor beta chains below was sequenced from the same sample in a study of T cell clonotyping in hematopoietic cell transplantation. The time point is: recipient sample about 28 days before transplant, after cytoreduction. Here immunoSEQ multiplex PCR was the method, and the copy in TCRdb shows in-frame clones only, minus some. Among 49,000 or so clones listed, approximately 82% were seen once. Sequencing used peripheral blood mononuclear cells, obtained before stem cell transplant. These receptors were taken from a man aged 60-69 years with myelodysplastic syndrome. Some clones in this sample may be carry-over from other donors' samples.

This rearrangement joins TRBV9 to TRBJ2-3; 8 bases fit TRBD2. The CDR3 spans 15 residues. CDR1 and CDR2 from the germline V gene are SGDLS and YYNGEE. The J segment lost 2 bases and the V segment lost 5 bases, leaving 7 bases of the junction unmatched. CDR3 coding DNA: TGTGCCAGCAGAGCCACGGGGGGGCACACAGATACGCAGTATTTT. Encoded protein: CASRATGGHTDTQYF.

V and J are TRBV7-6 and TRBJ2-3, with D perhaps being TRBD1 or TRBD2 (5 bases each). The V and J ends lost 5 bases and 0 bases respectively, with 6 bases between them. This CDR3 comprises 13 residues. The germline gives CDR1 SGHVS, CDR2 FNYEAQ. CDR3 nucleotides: TGTGCCAGCAGCGGGGGTAGCACAGATACGCAGTATTTT. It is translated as CASSGGSTDTQYF.

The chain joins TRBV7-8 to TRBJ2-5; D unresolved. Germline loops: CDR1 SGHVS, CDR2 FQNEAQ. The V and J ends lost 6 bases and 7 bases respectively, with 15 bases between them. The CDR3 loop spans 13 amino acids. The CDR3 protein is CASRGRYRGTQYF. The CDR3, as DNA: TGTGCCAGCAGAGGAAGGTACCGAGGGACCCAGTACTTC.

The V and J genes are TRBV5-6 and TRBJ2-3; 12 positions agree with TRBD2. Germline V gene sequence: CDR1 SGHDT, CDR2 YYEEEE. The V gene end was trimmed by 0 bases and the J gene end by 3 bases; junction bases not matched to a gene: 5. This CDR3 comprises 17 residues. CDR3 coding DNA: TGTGCCAGCAGCTTGGTTAGGACTAGCGGGACTACAGATACGCAGTATTTT. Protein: CASSLVRTSGTTDTQYF. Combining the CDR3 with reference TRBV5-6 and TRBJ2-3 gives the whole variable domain DAGVTQSPTHLIKTRGQQVTLRCSPKSGHDTVSWYQQALGQGPQFIFQYYEEEERQRGNFPDRFSGHQFPNYSSELNVNALLLGDSALYLCASSLVRTSGTTDTQYFGPGTRLTVL.

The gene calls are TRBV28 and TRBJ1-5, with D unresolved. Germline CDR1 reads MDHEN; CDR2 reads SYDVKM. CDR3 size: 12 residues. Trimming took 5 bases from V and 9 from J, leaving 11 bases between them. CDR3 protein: CASSRPEGPQHF. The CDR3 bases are TGTGCCAGCAGTAGGCCAGAGGGGCCCCAGCATTTT.

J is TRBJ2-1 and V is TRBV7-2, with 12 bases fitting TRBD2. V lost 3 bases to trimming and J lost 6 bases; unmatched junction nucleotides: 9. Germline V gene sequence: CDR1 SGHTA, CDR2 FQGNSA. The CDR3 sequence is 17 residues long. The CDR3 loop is CASSLWASGGVSNEQFF. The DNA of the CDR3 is TGTGCCAGCAGCTTGTGGGCTAGCGGGGGGGTAAGCAATGAGCAGTTCTTC.

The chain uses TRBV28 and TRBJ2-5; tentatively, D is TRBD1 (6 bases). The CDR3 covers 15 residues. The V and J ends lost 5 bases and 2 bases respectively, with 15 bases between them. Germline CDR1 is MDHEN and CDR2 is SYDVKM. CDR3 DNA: TGTGCCAGCAGTCCACCGACAGGACTTCAAGAGACCCAGTACTTC. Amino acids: CASSPPTGLQETQYF.

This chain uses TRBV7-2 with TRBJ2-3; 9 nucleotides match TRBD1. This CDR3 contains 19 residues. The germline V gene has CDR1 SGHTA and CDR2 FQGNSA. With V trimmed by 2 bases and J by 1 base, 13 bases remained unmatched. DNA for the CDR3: TGTGCCAGCAGCTTAAAGTCCGGGACAGGGAATAGCGGCACAGATACGCAGTATTTT. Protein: CASSLKSGTGNSGTDTQYF. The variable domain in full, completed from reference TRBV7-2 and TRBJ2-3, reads GAGVSQSPSNKVTEKGKDVELRCDPISGHTALYWYRQSLGQGLEFLIYFQGNSAPDKSGLPSDRFSAERTGGSVSTLTIQRTQQEDSAVYLCASSLKSGTGNSGTDTQYFGPGTRLTVL.

DNA for the CDR3: TGTGCCAGCAGTGAACTTAGCCAGGGGGCCTCTCTAGGCTCCTATAATTCACCCCTCCACTTT. It specifies CASSELSQGASLGSYNSPLHF. The rearrangement uses TRBV6-1 and TRBJ1-6; the match to TRBD1 covers 8 bases. Germline V gene data show CDR1 as MNHNS and CDR2 as SASEGT. The junction had 15 bases not matched to a gene; V was cut back by 2 bases and J by 0 bases. CDR3 size: 21 residues.

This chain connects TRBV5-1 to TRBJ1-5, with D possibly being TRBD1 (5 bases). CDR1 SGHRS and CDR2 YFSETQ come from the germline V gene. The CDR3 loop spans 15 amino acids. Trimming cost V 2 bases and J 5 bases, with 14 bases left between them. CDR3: CASSLTGASDQPQHF. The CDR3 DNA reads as TGCGCCAGCAGCTTAACCGGGGCCAGTGATCAGCCCCAGCATTTT.

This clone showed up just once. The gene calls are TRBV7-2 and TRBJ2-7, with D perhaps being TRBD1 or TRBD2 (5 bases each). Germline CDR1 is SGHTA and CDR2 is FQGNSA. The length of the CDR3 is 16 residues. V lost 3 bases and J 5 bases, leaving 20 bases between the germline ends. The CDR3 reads CASSFSWLRDAHEQYF. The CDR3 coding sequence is TGTGCCAGCAGCTTTTCATGGTTAAGGGACGCCCACGAGCAGTACTTC.

The CDR3 loop is CASSIGQHREQYF. The CDR3 DNA sequence: TGTGCCAGTAGTATAGGACAGCACCGCGAGCAGTACTTC. The rearrangement uses TRBV19 and TRBJ2-7; tentative D call: TRBD1 (5 bases). Germline V lookup: CDR1 LNHDA, CDR2 SQIVND (reference sequence). This CDR3 has 13 residues. V shed 1 base and J shed 6 bases, with 10 bases lying between them.

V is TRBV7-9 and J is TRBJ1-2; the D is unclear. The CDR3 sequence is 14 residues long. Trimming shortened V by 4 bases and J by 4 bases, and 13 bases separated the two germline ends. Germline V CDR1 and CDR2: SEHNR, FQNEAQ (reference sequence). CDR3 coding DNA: TGTGCCAGCAGCTCGACAATCTCGGGCTATGGCTACACCTTC. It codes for CASSSTISGYGYTF.

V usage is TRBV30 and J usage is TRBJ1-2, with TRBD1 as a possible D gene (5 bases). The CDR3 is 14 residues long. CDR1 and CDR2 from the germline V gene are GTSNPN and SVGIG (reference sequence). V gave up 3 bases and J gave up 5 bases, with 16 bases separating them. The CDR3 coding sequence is TGTGCCTGGAGCGAGGGACGGGGAAGATATGGCTACACCTTC. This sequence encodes CAWSEGRGRYGYTF.

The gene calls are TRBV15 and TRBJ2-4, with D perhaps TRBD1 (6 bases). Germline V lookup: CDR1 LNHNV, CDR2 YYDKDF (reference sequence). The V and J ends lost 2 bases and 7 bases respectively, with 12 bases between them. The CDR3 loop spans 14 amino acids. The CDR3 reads CATSRKAGENIQYF. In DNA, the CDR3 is TGTGCCACCAGCAGAAAGGCAGGGGAGAACATTCAGTACTTC.